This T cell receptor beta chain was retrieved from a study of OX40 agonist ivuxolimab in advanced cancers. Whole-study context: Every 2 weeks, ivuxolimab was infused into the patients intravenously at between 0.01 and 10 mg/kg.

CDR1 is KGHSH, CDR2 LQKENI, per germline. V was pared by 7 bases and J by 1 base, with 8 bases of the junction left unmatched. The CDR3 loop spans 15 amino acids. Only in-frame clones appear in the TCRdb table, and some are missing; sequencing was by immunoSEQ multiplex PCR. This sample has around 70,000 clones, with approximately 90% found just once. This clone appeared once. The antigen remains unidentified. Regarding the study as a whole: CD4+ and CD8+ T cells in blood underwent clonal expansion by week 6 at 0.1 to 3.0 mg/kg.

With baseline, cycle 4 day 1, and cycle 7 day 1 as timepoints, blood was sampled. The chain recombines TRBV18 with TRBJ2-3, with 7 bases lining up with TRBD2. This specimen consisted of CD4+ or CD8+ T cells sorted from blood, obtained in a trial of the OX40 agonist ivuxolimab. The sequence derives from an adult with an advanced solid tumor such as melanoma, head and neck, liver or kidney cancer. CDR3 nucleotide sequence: TGTGCCAGCTTGGGGTACGCGGGAGGCACAGATACGCAGTATTTT. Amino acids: CASLGYAGGTDTQYF. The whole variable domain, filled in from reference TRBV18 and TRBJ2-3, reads NAGVMQNPRHLVRRRGQEARLRCSPMKGHSHVYWYRQLPEEGLKFMVYLQKENIIDESGMPKERFSAEFPKEGPSILRIQQVVRGDSAAYFCASLGYAGGTDTQYFGPGTRLTVL.